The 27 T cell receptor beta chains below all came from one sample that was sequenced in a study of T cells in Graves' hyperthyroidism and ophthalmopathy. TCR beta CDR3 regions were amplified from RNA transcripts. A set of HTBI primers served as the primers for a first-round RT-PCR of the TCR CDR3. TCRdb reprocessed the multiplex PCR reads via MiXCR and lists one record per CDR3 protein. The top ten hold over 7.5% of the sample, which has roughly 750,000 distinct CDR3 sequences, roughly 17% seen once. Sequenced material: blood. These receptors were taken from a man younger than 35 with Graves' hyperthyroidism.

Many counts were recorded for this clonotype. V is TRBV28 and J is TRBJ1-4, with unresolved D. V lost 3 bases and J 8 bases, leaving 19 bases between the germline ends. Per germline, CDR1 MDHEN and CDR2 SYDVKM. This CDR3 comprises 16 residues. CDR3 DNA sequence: TGTGCCAGCAGTTTTCCTGCGACACCGGAGGGAGAAAAACTGTTTTTT. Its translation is CASSFPATPEGEKLFF.

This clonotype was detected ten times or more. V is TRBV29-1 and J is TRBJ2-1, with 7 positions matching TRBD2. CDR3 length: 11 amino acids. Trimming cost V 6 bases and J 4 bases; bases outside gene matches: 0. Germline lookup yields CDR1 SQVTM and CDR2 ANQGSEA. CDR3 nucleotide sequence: TGCAGCGTAGCGGGGTACAATGAGCAGTTCTTC. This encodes CSVAGYNEQFF.

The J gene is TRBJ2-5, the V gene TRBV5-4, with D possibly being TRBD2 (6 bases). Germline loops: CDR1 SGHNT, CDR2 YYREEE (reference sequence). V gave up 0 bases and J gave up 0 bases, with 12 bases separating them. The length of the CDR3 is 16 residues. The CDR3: CASSLGIRDYQETQYF. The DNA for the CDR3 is TGTGCCAGCAGCTTGGGTATCAGGGACTACCAAGAGACCCAGTACTTC.

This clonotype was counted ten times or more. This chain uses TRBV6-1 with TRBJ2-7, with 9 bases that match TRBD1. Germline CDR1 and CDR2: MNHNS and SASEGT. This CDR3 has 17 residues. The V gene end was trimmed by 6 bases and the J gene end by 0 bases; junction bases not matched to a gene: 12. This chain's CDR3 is CASRLGQGRGYSYEQYF. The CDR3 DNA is TGTGCCAGCAGGCTGGGACAGGGACGCGGCTACTCCTACGAGCAGTACTTC.

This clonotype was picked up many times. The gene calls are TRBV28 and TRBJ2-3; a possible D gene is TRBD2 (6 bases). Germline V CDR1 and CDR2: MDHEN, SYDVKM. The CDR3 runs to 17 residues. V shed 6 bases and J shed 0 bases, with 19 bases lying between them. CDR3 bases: TGTGCCAGCAGGTCACCCCCCAGCGGGTATAGCACAGATACGCAGTATTTT. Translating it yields CASRSPPSGYSTDTQYF.

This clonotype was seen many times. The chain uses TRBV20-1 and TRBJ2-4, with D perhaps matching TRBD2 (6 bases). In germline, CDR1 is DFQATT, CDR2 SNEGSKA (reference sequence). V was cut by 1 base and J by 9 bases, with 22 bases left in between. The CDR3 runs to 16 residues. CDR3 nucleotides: TGCAGTGCTAGAGCGGGAGTATTGGGTCCTAGGGCCATTCAGTACTTC. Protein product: CSARAGVLGPRAIQYF.

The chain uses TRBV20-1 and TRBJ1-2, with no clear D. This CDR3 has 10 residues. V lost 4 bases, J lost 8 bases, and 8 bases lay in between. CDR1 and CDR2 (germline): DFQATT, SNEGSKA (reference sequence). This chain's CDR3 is CSANAGGYTF. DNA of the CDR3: TGCAGTGCTAACGCGGGAGGCTACACCTTC.

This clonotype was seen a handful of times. The CDR3 nucleotides read TGCAGCGTTGACCGGGACATAGGGTACGGCTACACCTTC. As protein: CSVDRDIGYGYTF. The V call is TRBV29-1, the J call TRBJ1-2; tentatively, D is TRBD1 (6 bases). V lost 3 bases and J lost 8, with 16 bases in between. Germline V CDR1 and CDR2: SQVTM, ANQGSEA. This CDR3 has 13 residues.

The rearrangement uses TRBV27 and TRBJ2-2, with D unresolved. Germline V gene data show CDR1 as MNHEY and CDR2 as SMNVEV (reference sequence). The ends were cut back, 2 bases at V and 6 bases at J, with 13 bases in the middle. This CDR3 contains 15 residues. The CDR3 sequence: CASSLAIAGSGELFF. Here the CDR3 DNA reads TGTGCCAGCAGTTTAGCCATAGCAGGCTCCGGGGAGCTGTTTTTT.

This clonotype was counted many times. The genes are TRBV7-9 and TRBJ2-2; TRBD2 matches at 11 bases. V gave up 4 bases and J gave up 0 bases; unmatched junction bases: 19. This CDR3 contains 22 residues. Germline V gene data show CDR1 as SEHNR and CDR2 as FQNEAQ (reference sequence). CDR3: CASSSTRLAGILLNANTGELFF. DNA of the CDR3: TGTGCCAGCAGCTCGACGCGACTAGCGGGAATACTCCTGAACGCGAACACCGGGGAGCTGTTTTTT.

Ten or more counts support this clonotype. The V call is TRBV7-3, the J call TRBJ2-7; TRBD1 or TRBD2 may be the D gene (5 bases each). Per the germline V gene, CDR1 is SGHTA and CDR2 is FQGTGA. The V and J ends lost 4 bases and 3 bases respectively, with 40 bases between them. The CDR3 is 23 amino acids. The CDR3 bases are TGTGCCAGCAGCTCTTTCGAGACTATACGGGGCGTAACTTCGGGCCCGACCCTCTACGAGCAGTACTTC. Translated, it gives CASSSFETIRGVTSGPTLYEQYF.

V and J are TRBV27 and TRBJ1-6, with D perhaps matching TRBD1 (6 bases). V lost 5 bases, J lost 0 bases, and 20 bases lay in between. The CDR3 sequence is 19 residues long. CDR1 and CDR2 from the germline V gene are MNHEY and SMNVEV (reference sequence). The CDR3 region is CASSPSPGGGDSYNSPLHF. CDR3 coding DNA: TGTGCCAGCAGTCCTAGCCCAGGAGGGGGAGACTCCTATAATTCACCCCTCCACTTT.

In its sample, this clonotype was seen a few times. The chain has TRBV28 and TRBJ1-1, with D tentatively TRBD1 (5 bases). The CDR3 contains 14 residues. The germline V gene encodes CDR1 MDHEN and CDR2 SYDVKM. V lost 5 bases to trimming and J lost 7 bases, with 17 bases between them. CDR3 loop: CASSTAGRVNEAFF. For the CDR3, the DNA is TGTGCCAGCAGTACGGCAGGGCGGGTTAATGAAGCTTTCTTT.

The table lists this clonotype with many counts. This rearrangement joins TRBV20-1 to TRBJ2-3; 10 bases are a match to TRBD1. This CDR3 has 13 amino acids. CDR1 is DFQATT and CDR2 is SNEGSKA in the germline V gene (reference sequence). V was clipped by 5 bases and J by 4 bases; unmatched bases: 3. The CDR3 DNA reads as TGCAGTGCTGACAGGGGGCGTGCAGATACGCAGTATTTT. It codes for CSADRGRADTQYF.

Here the CDR3 DNA reads TGCAGTGCTAGAAACCGGGACAGCGACCCTAACTATGGCTACACCTTC. This codes for CSARNRDSDPNYGYTF. This chain links TRBV20-1 with TRBJ1-2, with 7 nucleotides matching TRBD1. The V segment lost 2 bases and the J segment 0 bases; nucleotides outside the gene matches: 9. This CDR3 contains 16 residues. Germline V gives CDR1 DFQATT, CDR2 SNEGSKA (reference sequence).

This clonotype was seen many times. In DNA, the CDR3 is TGTGCCAGCAGATACTCCGGGAAACCTCGCAATCAGCCCCAGCATTTT. It codes for CASRYSGKPRNQPQHF. This chain links TRBV28 with TRBJ1-5; D not resolved. The CDR3 spans 16 residues. Germline-derived CDR1 and CDR2 are MDHEN and SYDVKM. V was trimmed by 6 bases and J by 2 bases, leaving 17 bases between them. The variable domain in full, completed from reference TRBV28 and TRBJ1-5, reads DVKVTQSSRYLVKRTGEKVFLECVQDMDHENMFWYRQDPGLGLRLIYFSYDVKMKEKGDIPEGYSVSREKKERFSLILESASTNQTSMYLCASRYSGKPRNQPQHFGDGTRLSIL.

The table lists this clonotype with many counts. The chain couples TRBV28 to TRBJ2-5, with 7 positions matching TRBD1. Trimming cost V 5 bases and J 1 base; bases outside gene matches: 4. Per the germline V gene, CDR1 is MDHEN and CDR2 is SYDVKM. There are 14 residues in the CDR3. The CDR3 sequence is CASSDPGGQETQYF. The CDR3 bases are TGTGCCAGCAGTGACCCAGGGGGCCAAGAGACCCAGTACTTC.

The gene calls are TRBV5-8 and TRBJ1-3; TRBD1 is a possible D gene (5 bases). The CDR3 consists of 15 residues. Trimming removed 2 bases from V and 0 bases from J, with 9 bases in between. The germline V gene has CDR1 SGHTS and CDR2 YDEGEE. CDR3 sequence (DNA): TGTGCCAGCAGCTTAGGACACCTCTCTGGAAACACCATATATTTT. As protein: CASSLGHLSGNTIYF.

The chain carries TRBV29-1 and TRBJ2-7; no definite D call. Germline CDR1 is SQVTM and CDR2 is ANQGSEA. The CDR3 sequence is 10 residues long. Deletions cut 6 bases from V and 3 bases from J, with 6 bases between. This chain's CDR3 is CSVQNYEQYF. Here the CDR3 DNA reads TGCAGCGTCCAAAACTACGAGCAGTACTTC.

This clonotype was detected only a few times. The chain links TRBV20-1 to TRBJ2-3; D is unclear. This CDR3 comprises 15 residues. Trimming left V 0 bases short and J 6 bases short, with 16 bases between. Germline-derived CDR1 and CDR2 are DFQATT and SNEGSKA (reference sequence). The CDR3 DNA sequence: TGCAGTGCTAGAGATCGCCAGGTTTCTAGGGATACGCAGTATTTT. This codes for CSARDRQVSRDTQYF.

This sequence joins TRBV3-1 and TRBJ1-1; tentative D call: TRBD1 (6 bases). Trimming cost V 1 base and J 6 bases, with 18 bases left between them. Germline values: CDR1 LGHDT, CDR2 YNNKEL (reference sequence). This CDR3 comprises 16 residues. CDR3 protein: CASSQGPTGGKAEAFF. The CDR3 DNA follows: TGTGCCAGCAGCCAAGGCCCGACAGGAGGGAAAGCTGAAGCTTTCTTT.

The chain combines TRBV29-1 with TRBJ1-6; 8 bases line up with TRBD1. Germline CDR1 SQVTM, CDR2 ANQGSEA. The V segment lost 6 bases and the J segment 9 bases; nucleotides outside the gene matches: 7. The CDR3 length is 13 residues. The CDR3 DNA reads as TGCAGCGTCGGACAGGGAGCTGGTTCACCCCTCCACTTT. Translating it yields CSVGQGAGSPLHF.

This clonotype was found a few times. Written as DNA, the CDR3 is TGTGCCAGCAGTTTTGGGATAGCGGGCAACAATGAGCAGTTCTTC. This gives the protein CASSFGIAGNNEQFF. V and J are TRBV27 and TRBJ2-1; TRBD2 matches at 7 bases. From germline, CDR1 is MNHEY and CDR2 SMNVEV (reference sequence). The ends lost 3 bases at V and 5 bases at J; junction bases unmatched: 7. This CDR3 has 15 residues.

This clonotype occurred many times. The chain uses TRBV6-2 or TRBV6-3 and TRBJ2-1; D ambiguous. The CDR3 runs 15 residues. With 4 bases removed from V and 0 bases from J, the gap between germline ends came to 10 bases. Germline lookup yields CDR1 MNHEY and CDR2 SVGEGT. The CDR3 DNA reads TGTGCCAGCAGTTTCAGGTCTAGCTCCTACAATGAGCAGTTCTTC. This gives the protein CASSFRSSSYNEQFF.

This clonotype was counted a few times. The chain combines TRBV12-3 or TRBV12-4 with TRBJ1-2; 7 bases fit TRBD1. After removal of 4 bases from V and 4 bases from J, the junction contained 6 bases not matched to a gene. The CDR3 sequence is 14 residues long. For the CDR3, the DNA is TGTGCCAGCAGTTCAACCGGGACAGCCTATGGCTACACCTTC. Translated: CASSSTGTAYGYTF.

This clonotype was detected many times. The CDR3 is CASSPGRTLSGTDTQYF. The CDR3 bases are TGTGCCAGCAGCCCCGGACGGACCCTCAGTGGCACAGATACGCAGTATTTT. The chain carries TRBV6-1 and TRBJ2-3; D remains unclear. The CDR3 runs to 17 residues. The germline V gene has CDR1 MNHNS and CDR2 SASEGT. Trimming cost V 6 bases and J 1 base, with 20 bases left between them.

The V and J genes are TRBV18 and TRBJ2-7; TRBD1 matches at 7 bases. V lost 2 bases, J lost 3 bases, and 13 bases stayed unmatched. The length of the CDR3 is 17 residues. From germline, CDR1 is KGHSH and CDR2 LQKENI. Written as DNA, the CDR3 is TGTGCCAGCTCACCAAGGGTGGAGGCGGCAGGGGGCTACGAGCAGTACTTC. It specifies CASSPRVEAAGGYEQYF.